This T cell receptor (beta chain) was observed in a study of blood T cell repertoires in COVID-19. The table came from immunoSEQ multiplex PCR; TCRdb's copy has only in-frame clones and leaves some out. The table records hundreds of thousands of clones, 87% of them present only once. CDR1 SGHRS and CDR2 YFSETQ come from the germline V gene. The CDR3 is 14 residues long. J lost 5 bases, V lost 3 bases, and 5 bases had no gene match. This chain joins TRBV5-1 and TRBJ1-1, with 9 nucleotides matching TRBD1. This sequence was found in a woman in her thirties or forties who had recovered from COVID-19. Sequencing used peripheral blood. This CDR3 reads CASSSGDRATEAFF. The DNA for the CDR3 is TGCGCCAGCAGCTCAGGGGACAGGGCGACTGAAGCTTTCTTT. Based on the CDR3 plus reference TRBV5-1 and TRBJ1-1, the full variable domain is KAGVTQTPRYLIKTRGQQVTLSCSPISGHRSVSWYQQTPGQGLQFLFEYFSETQRNKGNFPGRFSGRQFSNSRSEMNVSTLELGDSALYLCASSSGDRATEAFFGQGTRLTVV.